The T cell receptor (beta chain) described here comes from a study of beta chain features in type 1 diabetes. The study's findings and limits: The naive, central memory and Treg TCRB repertoires showed an apparent similarity that was greater among patients than among healthy donors. cDNA-based reads could over-represent cells with high TCR expression.

The study reverse transcribed the entire isolated RNA, so it sequenced expressed TCRB transcripts. Assay used: immunoSEQ multiplex PCR; TCRdb lists only in-frame clones, some missing. The sample records fewer than 650,000 clones, about 16% being singletons. CDR1 and CDR2 from the germline V gene are SGHTA and FQGTGA. The V gene lost 5 bases and the J gene lost 1 base, with 17 bases spanning the gap. This CDR3 is 16 amino acids long. Worth noting for this clone: Antigen unknown.

The receptor's source is a man younger than 35 in good health. Sequencing used naive CD4+ T cells from blood. The chain joins TRBV7-3 to TRBJ1-1, with D possibly TRBD1 on 6 matching bases. CDR3 in DNA: TGTGCCAGCAGCGTCCTACCCGGGACAAGGAACACTGAAGCTTTCTTT. The encoded protein is CASSVLPGTRNTEAFF.